Listed below are T cell receptor beta chains from one sample, sequenced in a study of blood T cell repertoires in COVID-19. Repertoires were generated with immunoSEQ multiplex PCR, while TCRdb's copy carries only in-frame clones and drops some. This table has about 92,000 clones, around 85% appearing once. Sequenced: peripheral blood. Receptors originate from a man older than 75 with acute or convalescent COVID-19. Each CDR3 is given with its conserved first and last residue. The D gene is left open where the match is weak. The size of a clone is reported for some rows only, either as once, few or many, or as a class for expanded clones.

TRBV11-3	TRBJ2-3	NA	NA	TGTGCCAGCAGTTTAGAACGGACAGATACGCAGTATTTT	CASSLERTDTQYF
TRBV5-1	TRBJ2-2	NA	NA	TGCGCCAGCAGCTTAAACTGGGAGGACACCGGGGAGCTGTTTTTT	CASSLNWEDTGELFF
TRBV21-1	TRBJ2-7	NA	NA	TGTGCCAGCAGCAAAGGAGCGGGAGGCTTCTCCTACGAGCAGTACTTC	CASSKGAGGFSYEQYF
TRBV9	TRBJ2-3	TRBD2	NA	TGTGCCAGCAGCCCTACTAGCGGGAGCCCCGATACGCAGTATTTT	CASSPTSGSPDTQYF
TRBV3-1/TRBV3-2	TRBJ2-5	NA	NA	TGTGCCAGCAGCCCGGGACACCCAAAGGGAGAGACCCAGTACTTC	CASSPGHPKGETQYF
TRBV24-1	TRBJ2-1	NA	NA	TGTGCCACCAGTGACCCCGGGACAAACTCCTACAATGAGCAGTTCTTC	CATSDPGTNSYNEQFF
TRBV9	TRBJ2-5	TRBD2	NA	TGTGCCAGCAGCGTAGCAGCGGGAGTAGCTGAGACCCAGTACTTC	CASSVAAGVAETQYF
TRBV9	TRBJ2-2	TRBD2	NA	TGTGCCAGCAGGGAACGACTAGCGGGGGGCACCGGGGAGCTGTTTTTT	CASRERLAGGTGELFF
TRBV5-4	TRBJ1-3	NA	NA	TGTGCCAGCAGCTTGGTGGGGCAGGCTGGAAACACCATATATTTT	CASSLVGQAGNTIYF
TRBV28	TRBJ1-5	NA	few	TGTGCCAGCAGATCAGGCCACAATCAGCCCCAGCATTTT	CASRSGHNQPQHF
TRBV2	TRBJ2-3	NA	NA	TGTGCCAGCAGTGAAACAGTTATGAGCACAGATACGCAGTATTTT	CASSETVMSTDTQYF
TRBV7-6	TRBJ1-1	NA	NA	TGTGCCAGCAGCCCTGAGTTGAACACTGAAGCTTTCTTT	CASSPELNTEAFF
TRBV7-3	TRBJ2-1	NA	NA	TGTGCCAGCAGCAAATACCGGGGACTTGGGCTTGGGAATGAGCAGTTCTTC	CASSKYRGLGLGNEQFF
TRBV28	TRBJ2-3	TRBD1	NA	TGTGCCAGCAGCCCTGGGACAGGGGGCGTGAATACGCAGTATTTT	CASSPGTGGVNTQYF
TRBV11-2	TRBJ1-2	NA	NA	TGTGCCAGCAGCTTAGATCTTAATGATGGCTACACCTTC	CASSLDLNDGYTF
TRBV9	TRBJ1-6	TRBD1	NA	TGTGCCAGCAGCGCGCTCCAACAGGGGGCGCCGTCACCCCTCCACTTT	CASSALQQGAPSPLHF
TRBV19	TRBJ2-2	TRBD1	NA	TGTGCCAGTAGACCGGGACAGGGGACCACCGGGGAGCTGTTTTTT	CASRPGQGTTGELFF
TRBV28	TRBJ2-1	TRBD1	NA	TGTGCCAGCTCCTCGGGGGACAGGGTTAGAGTAAGTGAGCAGTTCTTC	CASSSGDRVRVSEQFF
TRBV19	TRBJ1-5	NA	NA	TGTGCCAGTAGACAGGGCCCCAATCAGCCCCAGCATTTT	CASRQGPNQPQHF
TRBV5-6	TRBJ2-6	NA	NA	TGTGCCAGCAGCTTGACAGGGCCCGGGGCCAACGTCCTGACTTTC	CASSLTGPGANVLTF
TRBV6-5	TRBJ1-6	NA	few	TGTGCCAGCACCATCAGCTCCTATAATTCACCCCTCCACTTT	CASTISSYNSPLHF
TRBV30	TRBJ1-5	NA	NA	TGTGCCTGGAAAGGACAGAGCAATCAGCCCCAGCATTTT	CAWKGQSNQPQHF
TRBV28	TRBJ1-2	NA	NA	TGTGCCAGCAGTTCACAGGGTTCAACGTATCGTGGCTACACCTTC	CASSSQGSTYRGYTF
TRBV18	TRBJ2-1	TRBD1	NA	TGTGCCAGCTCACCACCGGGACAGGGGTACAATGAGCAGTTCTTC	CASSPPGQGYNEQFF
TRBV7-2	TRBJ2-5	NA	NA	TGTGCCAGCAGCTTGCTCGCGGGTTTCCAAGAGACCCAGTACTTC	CASSLLAGFQETQYF
TRBV10-3	TRBJ1-2	TRBD1	NA	TGTGCCATCAGTGAAGGGACAGGGGGCTCTGGCTACACCTTC	CAISEGTGGSGYTF
TRBV29-1	TRBJ2-1	TRBD2	NA	TGCAGCGTTGAATTACTAGCGGGAGGGCCGGGTGTCGGGTTCTTC	CSVELLAGGPGVGFF
TRBV19	TRBJ1-2	NA	NA	TGTGCCAGTAGTATGCGAGACAGGAGTCCCTATGGCTACACCTTC	CASSMRDRSPYGYTF
TRBV29-1	TRBJ2-6	TRBD2	NA	TGCAAGCGGACCCAGCGGGGGAAATCTGGGGCCAACGTCCTGACTTTC	CKRTQRGKSGANVLTF
TRBV7-9	TRBJ2-5	NA	NA	TGTGCCAGCAGCTTAGACCTAGAATGGGAGACCCAGTACTTC	CASSLDLEWETQYF
TRBV6-1	TRBJ1-4	NA	NA	TGTGCCAGCAGTGAATGGCGGCCGGGGGAAAAACTGTTTTTT	CASSEWRPGEKLFF
TRBV18	TRBJ2-2	TRBD2	NA	TGTGCCAGCTCTCCTAGAAGCGGGGCCGGGGAGCTGTTTTTT	CASSPRSGAGELFF
TRBV7-2	TRBJ2-1	TRBD2	NA	TGTGCCAGCAGCTTAGCTAGCGGGAGCCACAATGAGCAGTTCTTC	CASSLASGSHNEQFF
TRBV6-5	TRBJ1-3	NA	NA	TGTGCCATCGAATCGAACGGGAACACCATATATTTT	CAIESNGNTIYF
TRBV27	TRBJ2-3	TRBD1	NA	TGTGCCAGCCGGACCACAGGGGGCTACGCAGATACGCAGTATTTT	CASRTTGGYADTQYF
TRBV18	TRBJ1-2	TRBD1	NA	TGTGCCAGCTCACCAAAGGGACAGGGGGCGTATGGCTACACCTTC	CASSPKGQGAYGYTF
TRBV6-5	TRBJ1-5	TRBD1	NA	TGTGCCAGCAGAATTACAGGGGATGGTCAGCCCCAGCATTTT	CASRITGDGQPQHF
TRBV19	TRBJ1-1	NA	NA	TGTGCCAGTACCCCGATTATAGCGAACACTGAAGCTTTCTTT	CASTPIIANTEAFF
TRBV3-1/TRBV3-2	TRBJ1-1	TRBD1	few	TGTGCCAGCAGCCAACAGGGGGCGGTTGAAGCTTTCTTT	CASSQQGAVEAFF
TRBV28	TRBJ2-3	NA	NA	TGTGCCAGCAGTTCATACCGGACAGATACGCAGTATTTT	CASSSYRTDTQYF
TRBV6-4	TRBJ2-2	NA	NA	TGTGCCAGCAGTTCGGACTCCGGGCGGACCGGGGAGCTGTTTTTT	CASSSDSGRTGELFF
TRBV24-1	TRBJ1-1	NA	once	TGTGCCACCAGTGGGGGGGGGCTTGGGACTGAAGCTTTCTTT	CATSGGGLGTEAFF
TRBV6-4	TRBJ2-3	NA	once	TGTGCCAGCAGTGACTCGGGGGCCCGCACAGATACGCAGTATTTT	CASSDSGARTDTQYF
TRBV5-6	TRBJ2-7	NA	NA	TGTGCCAGCAGCCTTCCCGGGATTTCGCCTCACGAGCAGTACTTC	CASSLPGISPHEQYF
TRBV18	TRBJ1-2	NA	few	TGTGCCAGCTCACCACCTGGGAAAGGGAGGAACGGGCTTGGCTACACCTTC	CASSPPGKGRNGLGYTF
TRBV6-5	TRBJ1-4	NA	NA	TGTGCCAGCAGCCGTGGACAGATTTTGGCATCGGAACTGTTTTTT	CASSRGQILASELFF
TRBV27	TRBJ1-2	NA	NA	TGTGCCAGCAGTTTGGAACCCAGGCCGTCTAACTATGGCTACACCTTC	CASSLEPRPSNYGYTF
TRBV2	TRBJ2-5	NA	NA	TGTGCCAGCAGATACATTTGGGCTAACGCGGAGACCCAGTACTTC	CASRYIWANAETQYF